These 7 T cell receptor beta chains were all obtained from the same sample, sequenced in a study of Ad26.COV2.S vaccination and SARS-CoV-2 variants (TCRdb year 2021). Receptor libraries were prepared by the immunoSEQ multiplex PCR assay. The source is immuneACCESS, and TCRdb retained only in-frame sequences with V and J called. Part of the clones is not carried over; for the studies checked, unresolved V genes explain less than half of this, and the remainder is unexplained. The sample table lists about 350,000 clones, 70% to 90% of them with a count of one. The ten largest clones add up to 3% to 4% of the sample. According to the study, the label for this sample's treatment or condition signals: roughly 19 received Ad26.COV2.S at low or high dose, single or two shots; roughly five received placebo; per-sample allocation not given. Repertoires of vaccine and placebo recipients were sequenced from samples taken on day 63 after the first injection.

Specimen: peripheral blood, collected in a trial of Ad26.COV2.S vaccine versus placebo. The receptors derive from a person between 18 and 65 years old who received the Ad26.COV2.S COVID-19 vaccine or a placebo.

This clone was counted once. Here the CDR3 DNA reads TGTGCCTGGAGTGCGGGGGGCACTGAAGCTTTCTTT. Residues: CAWSAGGTEAFF. The J gene is TRBJ1-1, the V gene TRBV30, with D maybe TRBD1 (5 bases). V was cut by 1 base and J by 4 bases, with 7 bases left in between. Germline V gene lookup returns CDR1 GTSNPN and CDR2 SVGIG (reference sequence). The CDR3 sequence is 12 residues long.

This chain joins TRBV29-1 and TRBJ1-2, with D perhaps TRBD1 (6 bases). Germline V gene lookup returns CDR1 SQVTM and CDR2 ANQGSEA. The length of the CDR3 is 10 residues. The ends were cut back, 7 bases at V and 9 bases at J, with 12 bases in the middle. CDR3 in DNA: TGCAGCGGGGGGGACATCCGCTACACCTTC. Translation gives CSGGDIRYTF.

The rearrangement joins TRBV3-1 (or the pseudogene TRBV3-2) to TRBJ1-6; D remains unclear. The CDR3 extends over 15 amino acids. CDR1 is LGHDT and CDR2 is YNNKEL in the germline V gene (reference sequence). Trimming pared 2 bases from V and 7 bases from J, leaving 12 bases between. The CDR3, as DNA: TGTGCCAGCAGCCAATCCGGTCGAGGGAATTCACCCCTCCACTTT. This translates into CASSQSGRGNSPLHF.

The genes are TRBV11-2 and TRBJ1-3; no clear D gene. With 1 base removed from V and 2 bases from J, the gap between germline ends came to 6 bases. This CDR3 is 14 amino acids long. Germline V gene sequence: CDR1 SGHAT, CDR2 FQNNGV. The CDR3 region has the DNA TGTGCCAGCAGCTTAGCTACGCCTGGAAACACCATATATTTT. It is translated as CASSLATPGNTIYF.

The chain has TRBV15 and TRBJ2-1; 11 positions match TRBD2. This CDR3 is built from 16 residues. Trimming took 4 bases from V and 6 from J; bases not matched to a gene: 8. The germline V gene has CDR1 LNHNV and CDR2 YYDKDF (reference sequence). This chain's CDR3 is CATSTRTSGRGNEQFF. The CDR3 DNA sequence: TGTGCCACCAGCACCAGGACTAGCGGGCGGGGCAATGAGCAGTTCTTC. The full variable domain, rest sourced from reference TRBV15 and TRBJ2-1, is DAMVIQNPRYQVTQFGKPVTLSCSQTLNHNVMYWYQQKSSQAPKLLFHYYDKDFNNEADTPDNFQSRRPNTSFCFLDIRSPGLGDTAMYLCATSTRTSGRGNEQFFGPGTRLTVL.

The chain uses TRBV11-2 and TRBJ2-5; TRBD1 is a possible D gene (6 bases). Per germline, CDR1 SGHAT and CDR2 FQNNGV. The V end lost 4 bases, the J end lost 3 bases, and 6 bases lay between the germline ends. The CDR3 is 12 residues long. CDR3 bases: TGTGCCAGCAGCTGGACAGAAGAGACCCAGTACTTC. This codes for CASSWTEETQYF.

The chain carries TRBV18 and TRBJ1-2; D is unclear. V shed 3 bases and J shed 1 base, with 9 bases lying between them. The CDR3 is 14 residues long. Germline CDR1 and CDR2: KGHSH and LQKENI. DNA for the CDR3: TGTGCCAGCTCACCTGGGCAGATTAACTATGGCTACACCTTC. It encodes CASSPGQINYGYTF.